A selection of T cell receptor beta chains follows, all from one sample in a study of blood T cell repertoires in COVID-19. Libraries were prepared by immunoSEQ multiplex PCR; TCRdb keeps only in-frame clonotypes and omits some of them. Found here are 150,000 to 200,000 clones, around 89% of them singletons; the top ten hold roughly 26%. The sequencing sample was made of peripheral blood. Receptor source: a man aged 55 to 70 with acute or convalescent COVID-19. Both conserved end residues are part of each CDR3. Each record gives: V gene, D gene, J gene, clone size, CDR3 protein, CDR3 DNA. D genes are given only for firm matches. Clone size is not always given. Where it is, it says once, few, many or a class for expanded clones.

v_call: TRBV11-2; d_call: TRBD1; j_call: TRBJ1-1; clone_size: -; cdr3_aa: CATRRAGGRNTEAFF; cdr3_nt: TGTGCAACCCGGCGGGCAGGGGGGAGGAACACTGAAGCTTTCTTT
v_call: TRBV7-8; d_call: -; j_call: TRBJ1-2; clone_size: -; cdr3_aa: CASSPAGGIGYTF; cdr3_nt: TGTGCCAGCAGCCCCGCGGGGGGGATCGGCTACACCTTC
v_call: TRBV6-6; d_call: TRBD1; j_call: TRBJ2-5; clone_size: -; cdr3_aa: CASSYRGTGAQETQYF; cdr3_nt: TGTGCCAGCAGTTACAGAGGGACAGGGGCCCAAGAGACCCAGTACTTC
v_call: TRBV11-3; d_call: TRBD2; j_call: TRBJ2-5; clone_size: -; cdr3_aa: CASSQTSGRLETQYF; cdr3_nt: TGTGCCAGCAGCCAGACTAGCGGGAGACTAGAGACCCAGTACTTC
v_call: TRBV5-6; d_call: -; j_call: TRBJ2-1; clone_size: -; cdr3_aa: CASSVAQGYNEQFF; cdr3_nt: TGTGCCAGCAGCGTAGCACAGGGTTACAATGAGCAGTTCTTC
v_call: TRBV7-9; d_call: TRBD1; j_call: TRBJ1-1; clone_size: -; cdr3_aa: CASSLWTGVGNTEAFF; cdr3_nt: TGTGCCAGCAGCTTATGGACAGGGGTAGGGAACACTGAAGCTTTCTTT
v_call: TRBV6-4; d_call: -; j_call: TRBJ1-2; clone_size: -; cdr3_aa: CASRPGRVIRWDYGYTF; cdr3_nt: TGTGCCAGCAGGCCCGGGAGGGTAATAAGGTGGGACTATGGTTACACCTTC
v_call: TRBV18; d_call: TRBD2; j_call: TRBJ2-6; clone_size: -; cdr3_aa: CASSRTSGGAGANVLTF; cdr3_nt: TGTGCCAGCTCCCGGACTAGCGGGGGGGCTGGGGCCAACGTCCTGACTTTC
v_call: TRBV7-6; d_call: -; j_call: TRBJ1-2; clone_size: -; cdr3_aa: CASSGQGRYGYTF; cdr3_nt: TGTGCCAGCAGCGGGCAGGGCCGATATGGCTACACCTTC
v_call: TRBV24-1; d_call: -; j_call: TRBJ1-2; clone_size: few; cdr3_aa: CATSDPPSSHGYTF; cdr3_nt: TGTGCCACCAGTGACCCCCCGTCAAGCCATGGCTACACCTTC
v_call: TRBV10-3; d_call: TRBD2; j_call: TRBJ2-1; clone_size: -; cdr3_aa: CAIGGAGVSPLSYNEQFF; cdr3_nt: TGTGCCATCGGCGGGGCGGGAGTTTCCCCCCTCTCCTACAATGAGCAGTTCTTC
v_call: TRBV19; d_call: -; j_call: TRBJ1-2; clone_size: -; cdr3_aa: CASSHDSITNYGYTF; cdr3_nt: TGTGCCAGTAGTCACGACAGCATCACTAACTATGGCTACACCTTC
v_call: TRBV5-4; d_call: TRBD1; j_call: TRBJ2-1; clone_size: -; cdr3_aa: CASRYGTGSSYNEQFF; cdr3_nt: TGTGCCAGCAGATATGGGACAGGGAGCTCCTACAATGAGCAGTTCTTC
v_call: TRBV12-3/TRBV12-4; d_call: -; j_call: TRBJ1-5; clone_size: -; cdr3_aa: CASSSGGPQHF; cdr3_nt: TGTGCCAGCAGTTCCGGAGGGCCCCAGCATTTT
v_call: TRBV5-1; d_call: -; j_call: TRBJ1-2; clone_size: -; cdr3_aa: CASRTGGYGYTF; cdr3_nt: TGCGCCAGCAGGACCGGGGGCTATGGCTACACCTTC
v_call: TRBV24-1; d_call: -; j_call: TRBJ2-3; clone_size: -; cdr3_aa: CATSDLDSSTADTQYF; cdr3_nt: TGTGCCACCAGTGATTTGGATAGCTCGACAGCAGATACGCAGTATTTT
v_call: TRBV15; d_call: -; j_call: TRBJ1-3; clone_size: -; cdr3_aa: CATSRGAGSSAGNTIYF; cdr3_nt: TGTGCCACCAGCAGAGGGGCAGGATCGTCTGCTGGAAACACCATATATTTT
v_call: TRBV3-1/TRBV3-2; d_call: TRBD2; j_call: TRBJ2-3; clone_size: -; cdr3_aa: CASRGVAGGGSTQYF; cdr3_nt: TGTGCCAGCAGAGGTGTAGCGGGGGGGGGTTCTACGCAGTATTTT
v_call: TRBV19; d_call: -; j_call: TRBJ2-2; clone_size: -; cdr3_aa: CACGEAPGTGELFF; cdr3_nt: TGTGCCTGTGGTGAGGCCCCGGGGACCGGGGAGCTGTTTTTT
v_call: TRBV5-5; d_call: -; j_call: TRBJ2-3; clone_size: few; cdr3_aa: CASSFRVTDTQYF; cdr3_nt: TGTGCCAGCAGCTTCCGGGTCACAGATACGCAGTATTTT
v_call: TRBV5-6; d_call: TRBD1; j_call: TRBJ1-2; clone_size: -; cdr3_aa: CASSSGTGASGYGYTF; cdr3_nt: TGTGCCAGCAGTTCCGGGACAGGGGCCAGCGGGTATGGCTACACCTTC
v_call: TRBV7-9; d_call: TRBD1; j_call: TRBJ2-2; clone_size: -; cdr3_aa: CASSPRTGPNTGELFF; cdr3_nt: TGTGCCAGCAGCCCTAGGACAGGGCCGAACACCGGGGAGCTGTTTTTT
v_call: TRBV30; d_call: -; j_call: TRBJ1-5; clone_size: -; cdr3_aa: CAWSTTAPNQPQHF; cdr3_nt: TGTGCCTGGAGTACAACAGCACCCAATCAGCCCCAGCATTTT
v_call: TRBV5-5; d_call: TRBD2; j_call: TRBJ2-1; clone_size: -; cdr3_aa: CASSWDLAGGANEQFF; cdr3_nt: TGTGCCAGCAGCTGGGATCTAGCGGGGGGAGCAAATGAGCAGTTCTTC
v_call: TRBV12-5; d_call: -; j_call: TRBJ1-6; clone_size: -; cdr3_aa: CASGTEGAGDSPLHF; cdr3_nt: TGTGCTAGTGGTACTGAAGGGGCAGGGGATTCACCCCTCCACTTT
v_call: TRBV12-3/TRBV12-4; d_call: -; j_call: TRBJ1-2; clone_size: -; cdr3_aa: CASSLFAGSFRVF; cdr3_nt: TGTGCCAGCAGTTTATTCGCAGGGTCCTTTAGGGTCTTC
v_call: TRBV21-1; d_call: -; j_call: TRBJ2-7; clone_size: -; cdr3_aa: CASSIGTGALWSSYEQYF; cdr3_nt: TGTGCCAGCAGCATAGGGACAGGGGCCCTTTGGAGCTCCTACGAGCAGTACTTC
v_call: TRBV3-1/TRBV3-2; d_call: -; j_call: TRBJ1-1; clone_size: -; cdr3_aa: CASRGGGDRAFF; cdr3_nt: TGTGCCAGCCGGGGAGGGGGGGACCGCGCTTTCTTT
v_call: TRBV2; d_call: -; j_call: TRBJ2-5; clone_size: -; cdr3_aa: CASSEYEQETQYF; cdr3_nt: TGTGCCAGCAGTGAGTACGAGCAAGAGACCCAGTACTTC
v_call: TRBV19; d_call: TRBD2; j_call: TRBJ2-3; clone_size: once; cdr3_aa: CASRLAGLGDTQYF; cdr3_nt: TGTGCCAGTAGACTAGCGGGGCTGGGGGATACGCAGTATTTT
v_call: TRBV11-2; d_call: TRBD2; j_call: TRBJ2-2; clone_size: -; cdr3_aa: CASTLFRGGNGELFF; cdr3_nt: TGTGCCAGCACCCTCTTCCGGGGGGGGAACGGGGAGCTGTTTTTT
v_call: TRBV5-1; d_call: -; j_call: TRBJ1-6; clone_size: -; cdr3_aa: CASSLEGRGNSPLHF; cdr3_nt: TGCGCCAGCAGCCTGGAAGGCAGGGGTAATTCACCCCTCCACTTT
v_call: TRBV7-8; d_call: -; j_call: TRBJ2-6; clone_size: -; cdr3_aa: CASSLSRGARGANVLTF; cdr3_nt: TGTGCCAGCAGCTTAAGCAGGGGGGCCAGGGGGGCCAACGTCCTGACTTTC
v_call: TRBV6-5; d_call: TRBD1; j_call: TRBJ2-5; clone_size: -; cdr3_aa: CASWPGQGQETQYF; cdr3_nt: TGTGCCAGCTGGCCGGGACAGGGGCAAGAGACCCAGTACTTC
v_call: TRBV5-1; d_call: TRBD1; j_call: TRBJ2-3; clone_size: -; cdr3_aa: CASASLTGASTDTQYF; cdr3_nt: TGCGCCAGCGCCTCACTGACAGGGGCGTCGACAGATACGCAGTATTTT
v_call: TRBV2; d_call: TRBD1; j_call: TRBJ1-5; clone_size: -; cdr3_aa: CASSFDRVTQPQHF; cdr3_nt: TGTGCCAGCAGTTTCGACAGGGTGACTCAGCCCCAGCATTTT
v_call: TRBV30; d_call: -; j_call: TRBJ2-3; clone_size: -; cdr3_aa: CAWSPVSDTQYF; cdr3_nt: TGTGCCTGGAGTCCGGTTTCAGATACGCAGTATTTT
v_call: TRBV7-2; d_call: TRBD2; j_call: TRBJ2-2; clone_size: -; cdr3_aa: CASSFSGRANTGELFF; cdr3_nt: TGTGCCAGCAGCTTTAGCGGGAGGGCGAACACCGGGGAGCTGTTTTTT
v_call: TRBV6-5; d_call: -; j_call: TRBJ1-1; clone_size: few; cdr3_aa: CASIGGSEAFF; cdr3_nt: TGTGCCAGCATAGGAGGGAGTGAAGCTTTCTTT
v_call: TRBV18; d_call: TRBD1; j_call: TRBJ1-1; clone_size: -; cdr3_aa: CASSRTGGTEAFF; cdr3_nt: TGTGCCAGCTCACGTACAGGGGGCACTGAAGCTTTCTTT
v_call: TRBV30; d_call: TRBD2; j_call: TRBJ2-7; clone_size: -; cdr3_aa: CAWRTSGYEQYF; cdr3_nt: TGTGCCTGGAGAACTAGCGGGTACGAGCAGTACTTC
v_call: TRBV27; d_call: -; j_call: TRBJ2-7; clone_size: -; cdr3_aa: CASSPSGSEQYF; cdr3_nt: TGTGCCAGCAGTCCCAGTGGGAGCGAGCAGTACTTC
v_call: TRBV6-6; d_call: -; j_call: TRBJ1-6; clone_size: -; cdr3_aa: CASTLGGHDNSPLHF; cdr3_nt: TGTGCCAGCACTCTCGGCGGACACGATAATTCACCCCTCCACTTT
v_call: TRBV6-5; d_call: -; j_call: TRBJ2-5; clone_size: -; cdr3_aa: CASRVQGFETQYF; cdr3_nt: TGTGCCAGCAGGGTTCAGGGTTTCGAGACCCAGTACTTC
v_call: TRBV30; d_call: -; j_call: TRBJ2-2; clone_size: -; cdr3_aa: CAWSLQGTGELFF; cdr3_nt: TGTGCCTGGAGCTTACAGGGAACCGGGGAGCTGTTTTTT
v_call: TRBV10-2; d_call: -; j_call: TRBJ1-3; clone_size: -; cdr3_aa: CASRAGARDSGNTIYF; cdr3_nt: TGCGCCAGCAGGGCAGGGGCGAGAGACTCTGGAAACACCATATATTTT
v_call: TRBV6-1; d_call: -; j_call: TRBJ1-1; clone_size: -; cdr3_aa: CASLTGRYEAFF; cdr3_nt: TGTGCCAGCCTTACGGGTCGTTATGAAGCTTTCTTT
v_call: TRBV27; d_call: -; j_call: TRBJ1-2; clone_size: -; cdr3_aa: CATQVWDAGNYGYTF; cdr3_nt: TGTGCCACCCAAGTTTGGGATGCAGGGAACTATGGCTACACCTTC
v_call: TRBV24-1; d_call: TRBD1; j_call: TRBJ1-5; clone_size: once; cdr3_aa: CATSESGQGGNQPQHF; cdr3_nt: TGTGCCACCAGTGAATCCGGACAGGGCGGGAATCAGCCCCAGCATTTT
v_call: TRBV2; d_call: -; j_call: TRBJ1-1; clone_size: -; cdr3_aa: CASKSGGIRAEAFF; cdr3_nt: TGTGCCAGCAAGTCCGGAGGGATAAGGGCTGAAGCTTTCTTT
v_call: TRBV15; d_call: TRBD2; j_call: TRBJ2-7; clone_size: -; cdr3_aa: CATSRVLAGGEQYF; cdr3_nt: TGTGCCACCAGCAGAGTGCTAGCGGGAGGCGAGCAGTACTTC
v_call: TRBV10-3; d_call: TRBD2; j_call: TRBJ2-1; clone_size: -; cdr3_aa: CAISGQLAPYNEQFF; cdr3_nt: TGTGCCATCAGTGGACAACTAGCGCCTTACAATGAGCAGTTCTTC
v_call: TRBV9; d_call: -; j_call: TRBJ1-3; clone_size: -; cdr3_aa: CASSVGAGAGNTIYF; cdr3_nt: TGTGCCAGCAGCGTAGGTGCAGGGGCGGGAAACACCATATATTTT
v_call: TRBV4-3; d_call: TRBD1; j_call: TRBJ1-5; clone_size: few; cdr3_aa: CASSQEGQRNQPQHF; cdr3_nt: TGCGCCAGCAGCCAAGAGGGACAGCGCAATCAGCCCCAGCATTTT